A single sample gave rise to the 22 T cell receptor beta chains below, sequenced in a study of metastatic and nonmetastatic thyroid tumors. Via MiXCR, TCRdb re-called the PCR reads. In the table there are about 26,000 clones, roughly 25% of which are singletons. All patients reached thyroid surgery having received no treatment beforehand. Sequenced material: blood. These receptor sequences come from a female donor with papillary thyroid cancer or a benign thyroid nodule (not recorded which). Some clones in this sample may be carry-over from other donors' samples.

The gene calls are TRBV11-3 and TRBJ2-1, with D hard to call. The V gene's germline CDR1 is SGHNT and CDR2 YENEEA. Trimming pared 1 base from V and 8 bases from J, leaving 6 bases between. This CDR3 has 12 residues. CDR3 protein: CASSLVPDEQFF. Here the CDR3 DNA reads TGTGCCAGCAGCTTAGTCCCCGATGAGCAGTTCTTC.

This chain links TRBV20-1 with TRBJ2-1; weak D call: TRBD1 (6 bases). The CDR3 has 14 residues. Germline V lookup: CDR1 DFQATT, CDR2 SNEGSKA (reference sequence). With 0 bases removed from V and 5 bases from J, the gap between germline ends came to 11 bases. The CDR3 coding sequence is TGCAGTGCTAGAGAAGCAGGGGCCCACAATGAGCAGTTCTTC. This encodes CSAREAGAHNEQFF.

This chain links TRBV6-1 with TRBJ2-7, with D perhaps TRBD2 (6 bases). The CDR3 loop spans 14 amino acids. Germline V CDR1 and CDR2: MNHNS, SASEGT. Trimming shortened V by 5 bases and J by 4 bases, and 15 bases separated the two germline ends. CDR3 amino acids: CASSPRLVLYEQYF. The CDR3 nucleotides read TGTGCCAGCAGTCCCCGACTAGTATTGTACGAGCAGTACTTC.

This clone was seen more than once but under ten times. The rearrangement joins TRBV19 to TRBJ2-5, with unresolved D. Germline CDR1 is LNHDA and CDR2 is SQIVND (reference sequence). V dropped 3 bases and J dropped 2 bases, with 7 bases sitting between them. There are 13 residues in the CDR3. CDR3 sequence: CASSIGLQETQYF. The CDR3 bases are TGTGCCAGTAGTATTGGGCTACAAGAGACCCAGTACTTC. Full variable domain (outside the CDR3, taken from reference TRBV19 and TRBJ2-5): DGGITQSPKYLFRKEGQNVTLSCEQNLNHDAMYWYRQDPGQGLRLIYYSQIVNDFQKGDIAEGYSVSREKKESFPLTVTSAQKNPTAFYLCASSIGLQETQYFGPGTRLLVL.

This chain connects TRBV7-8 to TRBJ2-3, with a tentative D call TRBD2 (5 bases). Germline lookup yields CDR1 SGHVS and CDR2 FQNEAQ. This CDR3 spans 15 amino acids. V gave up 4 bases and J gave up 2 bases, with 13 bases separating them. The CDR3, as DNA: TGTGCCAGCAGCTCCATATCGGGAATCACAGATACGCAGTATTTT. Translation gives CASSSISGITDTQYF.

This clone was observed many times. The chain joins TRBV12-3 or TRBV12-4 to TRBJ2-5; TRBD2 is a possible D gene (6 bases). Trimming took 4 bases from V and 5 from J, leaving 20 bases between them. The CDR3 has 16 amino acids. The CDR3, as DNA: TGTGCCAGCAGTTCATCCTCCTCCGGGAGTTATGAGACCCAGTACTTC. The encoded protein is CASSSSSSGSYETQYF.

This clone was seen repeatedly, ten times or more. The V and J genes are TRBV3-1 and TRBJ1-1; TRBD1 might be the D (6 bases). Trimming stripped 4 bases from V and 0 bases from J, with 12 bases between. CDR3 length equals 15 residues. Germline V CDR1 and CDR2: LGHDT, YNNKEL (reference sequence). The CDR3: CASSRWDTVNTEAFF. As DNA, the CDR3 is TGTGCCAGCAGCCGGTGGGACACGGTGAACACTGAAGCTTTCTTT.

The chain uses TRBV6-1 and TRBJ1-1; no clear D. Trimming took 3 bases from V and 7 from J, leaving 12 bases between them. The CDR3 spans 13 residues. CDR1 and CDR2 from the germline V gene are MNHNS and SASEGT. CDR3 residues: CASSESKTFEAFF. DNA of the CDR3: TGTGCCAGCAGTGAGTCGAAGACGTTTGAAGCTTTCTTT.

The chain joins TRBV5-1 to TRBJ1-4; 7 nucleotides agree with TRBD1. V dropped 3 bases and J dropped 2; count of bases not matched to a gene: 4. The CDR3 has 15 amino acids. CDR1 is SGHRS and CDR2 is YFSETQ in the germline V gene. The CDR3, as DNA: TGCGCCAGCAGCTCTGGGGGACAGACTAATGAAAAACTGTTTTTT. The encoded protein is CASSSGGQTNEKLFF.

In its sample, this clone was seen many times. The chain carries TRBV20-1 and TRBJ1-5, with a tentative D call TRBD1 (6 bases). Trimming left V 7 bases short and J 6 bases short, with 19 bases between. The CDR3 covers 14 residues. The germline V gene has CDR1 DFQATT and CDR2 SNEGSKA (reference sequence). CDR3 in amino acids: CSVSTRGASQPQHF. CDR3 coding DNA: TGCAGTGTTTCCACCCGGGGGGCTAGTCAGCCCCAGCATTTT.

The chain carries TRBV5-1 and TRBJ2-2; D gene unclear. From germline, CDR1 is SGHRS and CDR2 YFSETQ. Trimming removed 1 base at V and 1 base at J, with 5 bases between. The CDR3 is 14 amino acids. CDR3 loop: CASSLLGNTGELFF. The CDR3 bases are TGCGCCAGCAGCTTGCTCGGGAACACCGGGGAGCTGTTTTTT.

This clone was observed many times. The V and J genes are TRBV28 and TRBJ2-7; D is possibly TRBD1 (6 bases). This CDR3 has 15 amino acids. Germline V gene lookup returns CDR1 MDHEN and CDR2 SYDVKM. Trimming cost V 2 bases and J 3 bases, with 14 bases left between them. CDR3 in DNA: TGTGCCAGCAGTTTAAAATTTACAGGGATCTACGAGCAGTACTTC. It yields the protein CASSLKFTGIYEQYF.

This clone is classed as medium-sized. The V gene is TRBV19, the J gene TRBJ2-7; 11 positions match TRBD2. Germline lookup yields CDR1 LNHDA and CDR2 SQIVND (reference sequence). The CDR3 runs 15 residues. V was pared by 6 bases and J by 0 bases, with 4 bases of the junction left unmatched. For the CDR3, the DNA is TGTGCCAGTAGAACAACTAGCGGGGGCTCCTACGAGCAGTACTTC. As protein: CASRTTSGGSYEQYF.

This chain links TRBV19 with TRBJ2-1; unclear D gene. There are 12 residues in the CDR3. V was trimmed by 6 bases and J by 7 bases, leaving 10 bases between them. Germline-derived CDR1 and CDR2 are LNHDA and SQIVND (reference sequence). The CDR3 protein is CASSSSRNEQFF. The CDR3 region has the DNA TGTGCCAGTAGCTCCTCTAGAAATGAGCAGTTCTTC.

J is TRBJ2-7 and V is TRBV6-1; 7 bases are shared with TRBD2. The germline V gene has CDR1 MNHNS and CDR2 SASEGT. The CDR3 runs 11 residues. The CDR3 DNA follows: TGTGGCAAGGGAGGGGCCTACGAGCAGTACTTC. This gives the protein CGKGGAYEQYF.

The table lists this clone with many counts. The chain couples TRBV7-8 to TRBJ2-7; tentatively, D is TRBD1 or TRBD2 (7 bases each). The CDR3 is made up of 19 amino acids. Trimming removed 6 bases from V and 0 bases from J, with 27 bases in between. CDR1 is SGHVS and CDR2 is FQNEAQ in the germline V gene. The CDR3 DNA is TGTGCCAGCAGTCTCAGGGGGGGATCAAGCACTCTGAGCTCCTACGAGCAGTACTTC. Amino acids: CASSLRGGSSTLSSYEQYF.

V and J are TRBV6-5 and TRBJ2-5; D is perhaps TRBD1 (5 bases). Germline-derived CDR1 and CDR2 are MNHEY and SVGAGI. This CDR3 contains 15 residues. The V end was cut by 2 bases, the J end by 2 bases, with 12 bases between. The CDR3 here is CASSYGDSLQETQYF. The DNA of the CDR3 is TGTGCCAGCAGTTACGGCGACAGCCTACAAGAGACCCAGTACTTC.

In its sample, this clone was seen a few times. This chain connects TRBV19 to TRBJ1-2; 8 bases are shared with TRBD1. V shed 5 bases and J 8 bases; nucleotides not matched to a gene: 7. The CDR3 runs to 13 residues. CDR1 and CDR2 (germline): LNHDA, SQIVND (reference sequence). As DNA, the CDR3 is TGTGCCAGTAGTCCGGACAGGGTGTTCGGCTACACCTTC. Its protein is CASSPDRVFGYTF.

The chain uses TRBV5-1 and TRBJ1-3, with 7 nucleotides matching TRBD1. The germline V gene encodes CDR1 SGHRS and CDR2 YFSETQ. The trim removed 3 bases at V and 0 bases at J, leaving 9 bases unmatched. The CDR3 spans 17 residues. DNA of the CDR3: TGCGCCAGCAGCTCTTCGGGACAGTTTTCCTCTGGAAACACCATATATTTT. It codes for CASSSSGQFSSGNTIYF.

This clone came up a few times. Possible read error: a much larger clone is one base away. The V call is TRBV7-2, the J call TRBJ2-3; D not resolved. Looked up from germline, CDR1 is SGHTA and CDR2 is FQGNSA. The ends were cut back, 7 bases at V and 5 bases at J, with 10 bases in the middle. The CDR3 length is 12 residues. CDR3 in amino acids: CASIFPQDTQYF. As DNA, the CDR3 is TGTGCCAGCATCTTTCCTCAAGATACGCAGTATTTT.

The chain links TRBV5-1 to TRBJ2-1; D ambiguous. V was shortened by 6 bases and J by 5 bases, with 9 bases between the two germline ends. This CDR3 spans 12 amino acids. Germline values: CDR1 SGHRS, CDR2 YFSETQ. CDR3 coding DNA: TGCGCCAGCACCTCTCTTCACAATGAGCAGTTCTTC. Its translation: CASTSLHNEQFF.

The J gene is TRBJ2-2, the V gene TRBV11-1, with D possibly being TRBD2 (5 bases). Between the trimmed V and J ends, which lost 0 bases and 4 bases, there was a span of 15 bases. The length of the CDR3 is 17 residues. Germline CDR1 SGHAT, CDR2 FQDESV (reference sequence). CDR3 nucleotide sequence: TGTGCCAGCAGCTTAGCCGTTGGCGGAGGAGGCACCGGGGAGCTGTTTTTT. This gives the protein CASSLAVGGGGTGELFF. Together with reference TRBV11-1 and TRBJ2-2, the CDR3 gives the full variable domain: EAEVAQSPRYKITEKSQAVAFWCDPISGHATLYWYRQILGQGPELLVQFQDESVVDDSQLPKDRFSAERLKGVDSTLKIQPAELGDSAMYLCASSLAVGGGGTGELFFGEGSRLTVL.